The TCR beta chain described here comes from a study of T cell responses to AZD1222 COVID-19 vaccine. Whole-study context: Pooled together were second doses at about 4 or about 12 weeks. General observations from the study: Females outnumbered males among donors, who were mostly white British; clonal diversity was possibly underestimated.

With regard to this clone: Its antigen is not identified. Compared with germline, one end of the junction differs, possibly owing to a read error.

Here immunoSEQ multiplex PCR was the method, and the copy in TCRdb shows in-frame clones only, minus some. The sample contains some 120,000 clones, more than 80% of which appear only once. CDR3 length equals 13 residues. Germline values: CDR1 MNHEY, CDR2 SVGAGI. The source is an adult in good health. The input for sequencing was peripheral blood, taken on day 0 of AZD1222 vaccination. The V gene is TRBV6-5, the J gene TRBJ2-2; 9 bases are a match to TRBD1. CDR3 amino acids: CGTGLANTGELFF. CDR3 nucleotide sequence: TGCGGGACAGGGCTCGCGAACACCGGGGAGCTGTTTTTT.